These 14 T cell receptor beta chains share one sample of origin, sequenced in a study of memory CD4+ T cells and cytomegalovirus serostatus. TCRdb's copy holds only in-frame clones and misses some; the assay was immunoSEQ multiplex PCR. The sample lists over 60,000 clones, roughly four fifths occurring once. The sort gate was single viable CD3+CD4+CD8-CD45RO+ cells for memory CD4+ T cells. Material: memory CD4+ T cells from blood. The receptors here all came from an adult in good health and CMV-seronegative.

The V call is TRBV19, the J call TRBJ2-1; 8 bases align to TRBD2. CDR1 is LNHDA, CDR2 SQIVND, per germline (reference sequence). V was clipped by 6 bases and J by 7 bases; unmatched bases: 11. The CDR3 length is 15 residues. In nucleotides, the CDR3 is TGTGCCAGTAGATTCGGGAGCGGGAGTACGAATGAGCAGTTCTTC. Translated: CASRFGSGSTNEQFF.

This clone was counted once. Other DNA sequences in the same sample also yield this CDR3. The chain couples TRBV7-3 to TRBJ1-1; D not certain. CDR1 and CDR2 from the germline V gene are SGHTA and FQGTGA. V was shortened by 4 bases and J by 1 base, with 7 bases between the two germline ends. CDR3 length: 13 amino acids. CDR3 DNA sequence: TGTGCCAGCAGCTCAGGACCGAACACTGAAGCTTTCTTT. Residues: CASSSGPNTEAFF.

CDR3 protein: CSVSGTDTQYF. For the CDR3, the DNA is TGCAGCGTTTCCGGTACAGATACGCAGTATTTT. V gene TRBV29-1 combines with J gene TRBJ2-3, with no clear D. The CDR3 sequence is 11 residues long. Germline values: CDR1 SQVTM, CDR2 ANQGSEA. Trimming took off 5 bases at V and 3 bases at J, with 6 bases between the two ends.

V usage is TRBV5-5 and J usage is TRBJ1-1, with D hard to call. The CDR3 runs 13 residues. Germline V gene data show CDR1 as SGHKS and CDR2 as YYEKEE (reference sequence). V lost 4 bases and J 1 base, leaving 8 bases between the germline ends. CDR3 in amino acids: CASSPAKNTEAFF. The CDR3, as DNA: TGTGCCAGCAGCCCTGCCAAGAACACTGAAGCTTTCTTT.

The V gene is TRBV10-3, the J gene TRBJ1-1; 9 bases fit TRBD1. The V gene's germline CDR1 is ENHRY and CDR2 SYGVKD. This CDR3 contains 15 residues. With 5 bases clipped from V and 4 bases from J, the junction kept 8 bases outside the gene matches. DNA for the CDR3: TGTGCCATCAGTACACAGGGGGCTAGGAGCACTGAAGCTTTCTTT. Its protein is CAISTQGARSTEAFF.

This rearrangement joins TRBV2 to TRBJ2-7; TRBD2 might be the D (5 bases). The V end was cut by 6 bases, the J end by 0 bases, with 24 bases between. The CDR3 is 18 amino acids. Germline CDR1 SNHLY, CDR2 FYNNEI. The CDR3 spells CASSDGLASVLYSYEQYF. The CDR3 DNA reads TGTGCCAGCAGCGATGGACTCGCCTCGGTACTTTACTCCTACGAGCAGTACTTC.

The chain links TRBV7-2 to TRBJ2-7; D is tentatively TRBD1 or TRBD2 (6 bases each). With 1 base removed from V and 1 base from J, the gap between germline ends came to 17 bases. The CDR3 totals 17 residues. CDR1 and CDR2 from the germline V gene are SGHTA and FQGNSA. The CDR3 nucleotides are TGTGCCAGCAGCTTAGGTTCGCAGCGGAGGGGGTCCTACGAGCAGTACTTC. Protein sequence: CASSLGSQRRGSYEQYF.

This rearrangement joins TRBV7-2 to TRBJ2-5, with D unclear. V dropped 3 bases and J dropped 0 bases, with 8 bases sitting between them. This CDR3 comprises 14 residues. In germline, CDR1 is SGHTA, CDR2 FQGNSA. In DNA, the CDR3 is TGTGCCAGCAGCTTTAATCCCTACCAAGAGACCCAGTACTTC. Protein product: CASSFNPYQETQYF.

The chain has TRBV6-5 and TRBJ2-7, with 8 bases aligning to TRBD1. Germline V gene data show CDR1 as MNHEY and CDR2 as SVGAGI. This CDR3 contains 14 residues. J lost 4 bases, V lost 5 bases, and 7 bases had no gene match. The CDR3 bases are TGTGCCAGCAGTCTAACGGGACAGGAATACGAGCAGTACTTC. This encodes CASSLTGQEYEQYF.

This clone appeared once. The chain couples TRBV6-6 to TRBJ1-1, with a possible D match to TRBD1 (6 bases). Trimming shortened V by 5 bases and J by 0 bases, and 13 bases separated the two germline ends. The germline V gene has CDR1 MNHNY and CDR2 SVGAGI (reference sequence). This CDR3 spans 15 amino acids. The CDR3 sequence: CASSLGTQMNTEAFF. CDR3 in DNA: TGTGCCAGCAGTCTCGGGACACAAATGAACACTGAAGCTTTCTTT.

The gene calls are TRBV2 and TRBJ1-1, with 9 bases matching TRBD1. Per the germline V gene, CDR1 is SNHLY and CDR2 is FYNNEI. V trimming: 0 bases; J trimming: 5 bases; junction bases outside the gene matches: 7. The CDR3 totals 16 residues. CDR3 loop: CASSEARDRVKTEAFF. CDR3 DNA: TGTGCCAGCAGTGAAGCGCGGGACAGGGTAAAGACTGAAGCTTTCTTT.

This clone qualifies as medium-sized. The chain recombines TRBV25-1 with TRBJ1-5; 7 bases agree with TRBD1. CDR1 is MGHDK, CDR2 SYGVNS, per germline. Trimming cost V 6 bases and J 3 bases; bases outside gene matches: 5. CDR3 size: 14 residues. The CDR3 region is CASRPTGANQPQHF. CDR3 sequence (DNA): TGTGCCAGCAGACCAACAGGGGCCAATCAGCCCCAGCATTTT.

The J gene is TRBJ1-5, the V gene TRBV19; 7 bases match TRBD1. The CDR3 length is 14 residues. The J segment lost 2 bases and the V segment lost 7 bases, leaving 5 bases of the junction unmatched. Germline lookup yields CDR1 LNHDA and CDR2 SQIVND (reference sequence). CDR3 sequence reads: CASIRTGGNQPQHF. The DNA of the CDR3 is TGTGCCAGTATCCGGACAGGCGGCAATCAGCCCCAGCATTTT.

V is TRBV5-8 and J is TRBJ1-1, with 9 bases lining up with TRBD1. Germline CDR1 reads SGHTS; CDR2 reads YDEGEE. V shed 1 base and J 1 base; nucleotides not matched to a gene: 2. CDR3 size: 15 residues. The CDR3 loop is CASSLPGQGNTEAFF. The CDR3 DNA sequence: TGTGCCAGCAGCTTGCCGGGACAGGGGAACACTGAAGCTTTCTTT.